This entry lists 27 T cell receptor beta chains sequenced from one sample in a study of T cells in Graves' hyperthyroidism and ophthalmopathy. TCR beta CDR3 region amplification was performed from RNA transcripts. The study used the HTBI primer set for a first-round RT-PCR of the TCR CDR3. TCRdb re-analysed the multiplex PCR reads in MiXCR, keeping a single row per CDR3 protein. The profile covers some 350,000 distinct CDR3 sequences, with under 20% appearing a single time and 3% to 4.5% taken by the ten largest. Sequencing used blood. Receptors originate from a woman aged 18-29 years with Graves' hyperthyroidism.

This clonotype showed up many times. The chain joins TRBV11-2 to TRBJ1-1; D gene unclear. The CDR3 length is 15 residues. V was trimmed by 4 bases and J by 2 bases, leaving 14 bases between them. The germline V gene encodes CDR1 SGHAT and CDR2 FQNNGV. CDR3 nucleotide sequence: TGTGCCAGCAGCTCCAAGGACCCGCGCAACACTGAAGCTTTCTTT. This translates into CASSSKDPRNTEAFF. Complete variable domain (other parts from reference TRBV11-2 and TRBJ1-1): EAGVAQSPRYKIIEKRQSVAFWCNPISGHATLYWYQQILGQGPKLLIQFQNNGVVDDSQLPKDRFSAERLKGVDSTLKIQPAKLEDSAVYLCASSSKDPRNTEAFFGQGTRLTVV.

This clonotype was counted at least ten times. The genes are TRBV11-2 and TRBJ2-5, with D tentatively TRBD1 (5 bases). Trimming shortened V by 2 bases and J by 3 bases, and 16 bases separated the two germline ends. The CDR3 has 16 amino acids. Germline V gene sequence: CDR1 SGHAT, CDR2 FQNNGV. The CDR3 region is CASSLLIELGEETQYF. CDR3 DNA: TGTGCCAGCAGCTTATTGATCGAGCTAGGGGAAGAGACCCAGTACTTC.

This clonotype was seen at least ten times. The chain links TRBV15 to TRBJ1-1, with D possibly TRBD1 on 5 matching bases. Per the germline V gene, CDR1 is LNHNV and CDR2 is YYDKDF (reference sequence). Trimming took 1 base from V and 2 from J, leaving 17 bases between them. The CDR3 is made up of 17 amino acids. The DNA of the CDR3 is TGTGCCACCAGCAGAGGCCCCCTGGGCGGGGGTAACACTGAAGCTTTCTTT. Protein sequence: CATSRGPLGGGNTEAFF.

This clonotype has at least ten counts. The chain joins TRBV29-1 to TRBJ1-1; D not resolved. Trimming cost V 0 bases and J 1 base, with 12 bases left between them. Per the germline V gene, CDR1 is SQVTM and CDR2 is ANQGSEA. This CDR3 is built from 15 residues. For the CDR3, the DNA is TGCAGCGTTGAAGATGCGTCCCAACCGAACACTGAAGCTTTCTTT. Amino acid sequence: CSVEDASQPNTEAFF.

This clonotype was observed many times. The chain has TRBV28 and TRBJ2-7; no reliable D call. The V and J ends lost 6 bases and 0 bases respectively, with 27 bases between them. Germline assignment: CDR1 MDHEN and CDR2 SYDVKM. The CDR3 totals 19 residues. The CDR3 here is CASSLTLQGFNQGSYEQYF. CDR3 in DNA: TGTGCCAGCAGCCTAACCTTACAAGGGTTCAACCAAGGCTCCTACGAGCAGTACTTC.

This clonotype was seen ten or more times. V gene TRBV20-1 combines with J gene TRBJ2-5; D tentatively fits TRBD1 or TRBD2 (6 bases each). CDR1 and CDR2 (germline): DFQATT, SNEGSKA (reference sequence). The ends were cut back, 4 bases at V and 5 bases at J, with 14 bases in the middle. The CDR3 extends over 13 amino acids. The DNA of the CDR3 is TGCAGTGCTATGGGGGGCCTAATGGAGACCCAGTACTTC. It is translated as CSAMGGLMETQYF.

This clonotype has more than one count but fewer than ten. The J gene is TRBJ2-5, the V gene TRBV5-1; no reliable D call. Germline V gives CDR1 SGHRS, CDR2 YFSETQ. The CDR3 spans 15 residues. V dropped 3 bases and J dropped 1 base, with 13 bases sitting between them. CDR3 loop: CASSSMDGTQETQYF. Here the CDR3 DNA reads TGCGCCAGCAGCTCAATGGACGGCACCCAAGAGACCCAGTACTTC.

This clonotype was seen many times. The chain employs TRBV12-3 or TRBV12-4 and TRBJ2-7; TRBD2 agrees at 12 bases. V shed 8 bases, J shed 5 bases, and the junction held 13 bases outside the gene matches. The CDR3 is 16 residues long. CDR3: CASRPKSSGGADEQYF. The CDR3 DNA reads TGTGCCAGCCGCCCGAAATCTAGCGGGGGGGCGGACGAGCAGTACTTC.

This clonotype came up many times. The chain combines TRBV3-1 with TRBJ1-1; D gene uncertain. The V end lost 3 bases, the J end lost 3 bases, and 2 bases lay between the germline ends. CDR1 is LGHDT and CDR2 is YNNKEL in the germline V gene (reference sequence). The CDR3 has 11 residues. The CDR3 here is CASSHDTEAFF. CDR3 bases: TGTGCCAGCAGCCACGACACTGAAGCTTTCTTT.

This clonotype was counted at least ten times. V usage is TRBV28 and J usage is TRBJ2-7, with D perhaps matching TRBD2 (5 bases). Trimming removed 5 bases from V and 4 bases from J, with 18 bases in between. The V gene's germline CDR1 is MDHEN and CDR2 SYDVKM. The CDR3 contains 15 residues. CDR3 nucleotides: TGTGCCAGCAGTCCCCGAGGAGGAAGAGCGTACGAGCAGTACTTC. Translation: CASSPRGGRAYEQYF.

This clonotype was seen repeatedly, ten times or more. The chain has TRBV6-1 and TRBJ2-4; D may match TRBD1 or TRBD2 (6 bases each). The CDR3 contains 15 residues. The germline V and J ends were trimmed by 8 bases and 0 bases, with 14 bases remaining between them. Germline V lookup: CDR1 MNHNS, CDR2 SASEGT. This CDR3 is CASQTGLSAKNIQYF. As DNA, the CDR3 is TGTGCCAGCCAGACAGGACTATCAGCCAAAAACATTCAGTACTTC.

This clonotype was observed at least ten times. This rearrangement joins TRBV5-1 to TRBJ1-1, with 8 bases that match TRBD1. Unmatched junction bases numbered 7, after V lost 5 bases and J lost 4 bases. Germline V gene lookup returns CDR1 SGHRS and CDR2 YFSETQ. The CDR3 is 14 amino acids. CDR3 DNA: TGCGCCAGCAGGCGACAGGGGACCGGCACTGAAGCTTTCTTT. As protein: CASRRQGTGTEAFF.

Concerning this clonotype: Possible read error: a much larger clone is one base away. The chain recombines TRBV28 with TRBJ1-3, with D tentatively TRBD1 (6 bases). With 8 bases removed from V and 4 bases from J, the gap between germline ends came to 12 bases. Looked up from germline, CDR1 is MDHEN and CDR2 is SYDVKM. This CDR3 is 13 amino acids long. In DNA, the CDR3 is TGTGCCAGCTATTCCGACAGGGGAAACACCATATATTTT. Protein product: CASYSDRGNTIYF.

The table lists this clonotype with many counts. The rearrangement joins TRBV12-3 or TRBV12-4 to TRBJ1-5; D possibly corresponds to TRBD1 (6 bases). The germline V and J ends were trimmed by 1 base and 4 bases, with 11 bases remaining between them. The CDR3 runs 15 residues. The CDR3 DNA reads as TGTGCCAGCAGTTTAGGCGGACAGTATAATCAGCCCCAGCATTTT. This encodes CASSLGGQYNQPQHF.

In its sample, this clonotype was seen many times. V usage is TRBV24-1 and J usage is TRBJ1-2; unclear D gene. CDR1 and CDR2 (germline): KGHDR, SFDVKD. CDR3 length equals 14 residues. The V gene lost 4 bases and the J gene lost 2 bases, with 10 bases spanning the gap. The CDR3 spells CATSEIDKNYGYTF. CDR3 DNA sequence: TGTGCCACCAGTGAGATCGACAAGAACTATGGCTACACCTTC.

This clonotype was seen many times. The rearrangement links TRBV5-5 to TRBJ2-6, with D unresolved. Germline-derived CDR1 and CDR2 are SGHKS and YYEKEE (reference sequence). The ends were cut back, 6 bases at V and 2 bases at J, with 9 bases in the middle. The CDR3 sequence is 14 residues long. The CDR3 sequence: CASTPRAGANVLTF. Here the CDR3 DNA reads TGTGCCAGCACCCCAAGGGCTGGGGCCAACGTCCTGACTTTC. Full variable domain (remainder filled in from reference TRBV5-5 and TRBJ2-6): DAGVTQSPTHLIKTRGQQVTLRCSPISGHKSVSWYQQVLGQGPQFIFQYYEKEERGRGNFPDRFSARQFPNYSSELNVNALLLGDSALYLCASTPRAGANVLTFGAGSRLTVL.

The rearrangement joins TRBV20-1 to TRBJ2-7, with 8 positions matching TRBD1. The V gene's germline CDR1 is DFQATT and CDR2 SNEGSKA (reference sequence). The CDR3 has 13 residues. Trimming took 6 bases from V and 1 from J; bases not matched to a gene: 5. CDR3 region: CSAGGQESYEQYF. The CDR3 DNA follows: TGCAGTGCCGGGGGACAGGAGTCCTACGAGCAGTACTTC.

The chain is built from TRBV28 and TRBJ2-5, with 7 bases identical to TRBD1. The germline V gene has CDR1 MDHEN and CDR2 SYDVKM. V shed 5 bases, J shed 4 bases, and the junction held 10 bases outside the gene matches. The CDR3 has 15 residues. The CDR3 loop is CASSGRGPILETQYF. The CDR3 region has the DNA TGTGCCAGCAGTGGTAGGGGGCCAATTCTAGAGACCCAGTACTTC.

This clonotype was picked up many times. This chain joins TRBV30 and TRBJ2-2; TRBD1 aligns across 8 bases. Germline CDR1 GTSNPN, CDR2 SVGIG (reference sequence). The CDR3 is 15 amino acids. Trimming took 3 bases from V and 0 from J; bases not matched to a gene: 3. The CDR3 loop reads CAWRAGGANTGELFF. DNA of the CDR3: TGTGCCTGGAGGGCAGGGGGCGCGAACACCGGGGAGCTGTTTTTT. The full variable domain, rest sourced from reference TRBV30 and TRBJ2-2, is SQTIHQWPATLVQPVGSPLSLECTVEGTSNPNLYWYRQAAGRGLQLLFYSVGIGQISSEVPQNLSASRPQDRQFILSSKKLLLSDSGFYLCAWRAGGANTGELFFGEGSRLTVL.

This clonotype was seen at least ten times. V is TRBV29-1 and J is TRBJ1-1; D is undetermined. From germline, CDR1 is SQVTM and CDR2 ANQGSEA. V lost 4 bases, J lost 6 bases, and 6 bases lay in between. The CDR3 is 10 amino acids. The CDR3: CSVVRAEAFF. The DNA for the CDR3 is TGCAGCGTTGTTAGGGCTGAAGCTTTCTTT.

This clonotype was detected a few times. With a much larger clone just one base away, this may be a read error. CDR3 amino acids: CASSLAPTGNTEVFF. The DNA of the CDR3 is TGCGCCAGCAGCTTGGCCCCAACAGGGAACACTGAAGTTTTCTTT. J is TRBJ1-1 and V is TRBV5-1; D might be TRBD1 (6 bases). Germline-derived CDR1 and CDR2 are SGHRS and YFSETQ. This CDR3 contains 15 residues.

This clonotype was seen at least ten times. This chain connects TRBV20-1 to TRBJ2-7; 7 nucleotides line up with TRBD2. The CDR3 loop spans 15 amino acids. The germline V gene has CDR1 DFQATT and CDR2 SNEGSKA (reference sequence). Trimming at V came to 6 bases and at J to 0 bases, leaving 11 bases not matched to a gene. The CDR3, as DNA: TGCAGTGCCGGGAGGTACCCCGCTAGCTCCTACGAGCAGTACTTC. Translation gives CSAGRYPASSYEQYF.

This clonotype occurred many times. The chain carries TRBV19 and TRBJ2-6; D perhaps matches TRBD1 (5 bases). V lost 3 bases and J 4 bases, leaving 10 bases between the germline ends. Germline V gene data show CDR1 as LNHDA and CDR2 as SQIVND (reference sequence). The CDR3 has 15 residues. The CDR3 sequence is CASSIKGRGANVLTF. In DNA form, the CDR3 reads TGTGCCAGTAGTATTAAGGGGCGCGGGGCCAACGTCCTGACTTTC.

This clonotype has at least ten counts. V gene TRBV28 combines with J gene TRBJ1-5, with 8 bases identical to TRBD1. The CDR3 length is 12 residues. The junction had 4 bases not matched to a gene; V was cut back by 11 bases and J by 4 bases. Germline lookup yields CDR1 MDHEN and CDR2 SYDVKM. DNA of the CDR3: TGTGCCGGCAACAGGGGGAATCAGCCCCAGCATTTT. This sequence encodes CAGNRGNQPQHF.

The V and J genes are TRBV5-4 and TRBJ1-2; 10 bases match TRBD1. CDR3 size: 14 residues. Germline V lookup: CDR1 SGHNT, CDR2 YYREEE (reference sequence). J lost 6 bases, V lost 2 bases, and 4 bases had no gene match. The CDR3, as DNA: TGTGCCAGCAGCTTTGGGACAGGGGTGGATGGCTACACCTTC. Protein product: CASSFGTGVDGYTF. Based on the CDR3 plus reference TRBV5-4 and TRBJ1-2, the full variable domain is ETGVTQSPTHLIKTRGQQVTLRCSSQSGHNTVSWYQQALGQGPQFIFQYYREEENGRGNFPPRFSGLQFPNYSSELNVNALELDDSALYLCASSFGTGVDGYTFGSGTRLTVV.

This clonotype was observed many times. CDR3 coding DNA: TGTGCCAGCAGTGAACGGGGGCGGAGAGCCAAAAACATTCAGTACTTC. It translates to CASSERGRRAKNIQYF. The rearrangement links TRBV12-3 or TRBV12-4 to TRBJ2-4; D possibly matches TRBD1 or TRBD2 (6 bases each). The germline V and J ends were trimmed by 5 bases and 0 bases, with 14 bases remaining between them. This CDR3 contains 16 residues.

This clonotype occurred once. A much bigger clone sits one base away, suggesting this may be a read error. This chain connects TRBV14 to TRBJ1-5; D ambiguous. Per germline, CDR1 SGHDN and CDR2 FVKESK. The CDR3 is 13 amino acids. The chain's CDR3 is CASSQGVMQPQQF. In DNA, the CDR3 is TGTGCCAGCAGCCAAGGCGTAATGCAGCCCCAGCAGTTT. The full variable domain, completed using reference TRBV14 and TRBJ1-5, is EAGVTQFPSHSVIEKGQTVTLRCDPISGHDNLYWYRRVMGKEIKFLLHFVKESKQDESGMPNNRFLAERTGGTYSTLKVQPAELEDSGVYFCASSQGVMQPQQFGDGTRLSIL.